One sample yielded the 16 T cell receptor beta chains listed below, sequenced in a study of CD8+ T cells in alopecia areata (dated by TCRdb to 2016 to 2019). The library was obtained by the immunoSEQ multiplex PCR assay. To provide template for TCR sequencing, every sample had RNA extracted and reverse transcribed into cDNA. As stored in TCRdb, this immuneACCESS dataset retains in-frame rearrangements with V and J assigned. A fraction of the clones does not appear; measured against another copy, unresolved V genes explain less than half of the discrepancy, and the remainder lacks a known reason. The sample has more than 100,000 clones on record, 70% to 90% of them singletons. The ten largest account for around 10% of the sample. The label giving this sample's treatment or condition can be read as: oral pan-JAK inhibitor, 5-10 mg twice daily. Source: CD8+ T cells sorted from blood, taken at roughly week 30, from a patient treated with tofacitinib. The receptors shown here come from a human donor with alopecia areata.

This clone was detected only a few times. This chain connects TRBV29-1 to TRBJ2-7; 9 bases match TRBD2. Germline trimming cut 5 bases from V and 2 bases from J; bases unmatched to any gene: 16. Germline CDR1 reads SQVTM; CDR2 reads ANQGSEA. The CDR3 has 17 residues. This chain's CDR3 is CSVYQAPKAGGPYEQYF. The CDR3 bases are TGCAGCGTTTACCAAGCCCCCAAAGCGGGGGGTCCCTACGAGCAGTACTTC.

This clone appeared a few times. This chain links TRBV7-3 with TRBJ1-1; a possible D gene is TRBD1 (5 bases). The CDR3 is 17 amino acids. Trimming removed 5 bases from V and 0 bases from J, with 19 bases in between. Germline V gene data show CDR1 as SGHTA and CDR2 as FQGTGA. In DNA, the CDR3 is TGTGCCAGCAGCCCCGGGGAGGGGTGGCCCTTGAACACTGAAGCTTTCTTT. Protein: CASSPGEGWPLNTEAFF. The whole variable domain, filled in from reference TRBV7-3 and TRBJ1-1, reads GAGVSQTPSNKVTEKGKYVELRCDPISGHTALYWYRQSLGQGPEFLIYFQGTGAADDSGLPNDRFFAVRPEGSVSTLKIQRTERGDSAVYLCASSPGEGWPLNTEAFFGQGTRLTVV.

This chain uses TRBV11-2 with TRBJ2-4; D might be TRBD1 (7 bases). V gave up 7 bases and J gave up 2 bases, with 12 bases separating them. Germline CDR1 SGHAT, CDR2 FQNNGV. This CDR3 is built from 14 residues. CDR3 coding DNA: TGTGCCAGCATCCCAGGGGGGTCCAAAAACATTCAGTACTTC. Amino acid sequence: CASIPGGSKNIQYF.

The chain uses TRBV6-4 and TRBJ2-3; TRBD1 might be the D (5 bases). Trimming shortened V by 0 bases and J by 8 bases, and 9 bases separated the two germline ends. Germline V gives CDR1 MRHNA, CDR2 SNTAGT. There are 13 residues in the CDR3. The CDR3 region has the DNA TGTGCCAGCAGTGACTCGACAGTTGGTACGCAGTATTTT. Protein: CASSDSTVGTQYF.

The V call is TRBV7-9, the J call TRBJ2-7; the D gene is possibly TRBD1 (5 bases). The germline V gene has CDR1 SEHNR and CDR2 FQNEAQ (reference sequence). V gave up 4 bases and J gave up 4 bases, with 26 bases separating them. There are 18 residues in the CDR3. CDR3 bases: TGTGCCAGCAGCTCTAAGGACCCCTTCCAGGGTCGGGCGTACGAGCAGTACTTC. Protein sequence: CASSSKDPFQGRAYEQYF.

The CDR3 region is CASNQFGTGSYEQYF. The CDR3, as DNA: TGTGCCAGCAACCAATTCGGGACAGGCTCCTACGAGCAGTACTTC. This chain connects TRBV7-2 to TRBJ2-7; TRBD1 matches at 8 bases. The CDR3 sequence is 15 residues long. V lost 7 bases, J lost 0 bases, and 8 bases stayed unmatched. CDR1 is SGHTA and CDR2 is FQGNSA in the germline V gene.

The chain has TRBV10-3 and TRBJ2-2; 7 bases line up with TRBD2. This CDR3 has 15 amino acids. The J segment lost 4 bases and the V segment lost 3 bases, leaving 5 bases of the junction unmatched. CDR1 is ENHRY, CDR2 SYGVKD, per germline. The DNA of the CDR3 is TGTGCCATCAGTGAAGGAGGGGAGGGCACCGGGGAGCTGTTTTTT. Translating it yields CAISEGGEGTGELFF.

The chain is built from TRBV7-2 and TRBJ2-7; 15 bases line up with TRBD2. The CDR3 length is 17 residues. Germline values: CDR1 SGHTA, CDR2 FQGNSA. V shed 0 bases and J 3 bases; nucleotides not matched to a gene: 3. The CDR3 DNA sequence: TGTGCCAGCAGCTTAGCGGGACTAGCGGGAGGAAACTACGAGCAGTACTTC. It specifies CASSLAGLAGGNYEQYF.

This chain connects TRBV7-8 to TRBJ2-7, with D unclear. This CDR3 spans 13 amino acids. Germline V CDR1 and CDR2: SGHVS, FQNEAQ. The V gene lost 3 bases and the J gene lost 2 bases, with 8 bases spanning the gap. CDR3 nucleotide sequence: TGTGCCAGCAGCTTTTACCGTACCTACGAGCAGTACTTC. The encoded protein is CASSFYRTYEQYF. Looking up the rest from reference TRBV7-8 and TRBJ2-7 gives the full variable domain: GAGVSQSPRYKVAKRGQDVALRCDPISGHVSLFWYQQALGQGPEFLTYFQNEAQLDKSGLPSDRFFAERPEGSVSTLKIQRTQQEDSAVYLCASSFYRTYEQYFGPGTRLTVT.

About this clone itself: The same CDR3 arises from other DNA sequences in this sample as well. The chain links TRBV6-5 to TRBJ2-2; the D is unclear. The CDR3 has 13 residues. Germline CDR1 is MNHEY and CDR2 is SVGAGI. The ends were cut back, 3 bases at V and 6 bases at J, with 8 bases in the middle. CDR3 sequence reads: CASSYSSPGELFF. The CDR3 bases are TGTGCCAGCAGTTATTCCAGCCCCGGGGAGCTGTTTTTT.

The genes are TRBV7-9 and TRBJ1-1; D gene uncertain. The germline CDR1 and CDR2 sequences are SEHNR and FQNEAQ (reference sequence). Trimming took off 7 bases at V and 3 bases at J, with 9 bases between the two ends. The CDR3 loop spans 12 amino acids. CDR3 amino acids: CASTKIDTEAFF. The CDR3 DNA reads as TGTGCCAGCACCAAGATCGACACTGAAGCTTTCTTT.

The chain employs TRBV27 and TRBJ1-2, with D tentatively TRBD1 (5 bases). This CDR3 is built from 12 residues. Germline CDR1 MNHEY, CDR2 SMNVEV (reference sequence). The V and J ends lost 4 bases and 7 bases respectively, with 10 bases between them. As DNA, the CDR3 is TGTGCCAGCAGTTGGCCCCAGGGTGGCTACACCTTC. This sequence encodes CASSWPQGGYTF.

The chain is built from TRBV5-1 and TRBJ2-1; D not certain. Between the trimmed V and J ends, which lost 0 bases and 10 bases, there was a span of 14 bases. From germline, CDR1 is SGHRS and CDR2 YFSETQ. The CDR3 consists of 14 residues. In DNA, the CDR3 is TGCGCCAGCAGCTTGGCAGCCCCTATACGGGAGCAGTTCTTC. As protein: CASSLAAPIREQFF.

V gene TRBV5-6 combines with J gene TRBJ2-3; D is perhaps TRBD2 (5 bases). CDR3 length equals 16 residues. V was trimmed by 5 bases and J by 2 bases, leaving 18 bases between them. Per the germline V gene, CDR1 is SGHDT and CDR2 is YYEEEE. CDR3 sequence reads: CASSSPAGRFTDTQYF. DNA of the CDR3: TGTGCCAGCAGTTCCCCTGCGGGCAGATTCACAGATACGCAGTATTTT.

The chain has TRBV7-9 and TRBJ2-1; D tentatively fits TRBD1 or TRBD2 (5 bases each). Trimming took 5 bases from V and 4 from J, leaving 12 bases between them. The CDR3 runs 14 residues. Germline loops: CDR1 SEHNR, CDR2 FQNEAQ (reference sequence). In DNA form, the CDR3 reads TGTGCCAGCAGCGCTACCGGGGCATACAATGAGCAGTTCTTC. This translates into CASSATGAYNEQFF.

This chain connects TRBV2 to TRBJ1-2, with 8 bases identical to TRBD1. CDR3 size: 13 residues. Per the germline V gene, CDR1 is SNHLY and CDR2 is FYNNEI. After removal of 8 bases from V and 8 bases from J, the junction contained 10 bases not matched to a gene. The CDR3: CASPEDRVEGYTF. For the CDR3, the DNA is TGTGCCAGCCCCGAGGACAGGGTGGAAGGCTACACCTTC.